These 15 T cell receptor beta chains share one sample of origin, sequenced in a study of beta chain features in type 1 diabetes. General study results and limits: Among patients with Type 1 diabetes, TCRB CDR3s were moderately but significantly shorter in every one of the four CD4+ subsets.

Their recognized antigens are unknown. The entirety of the isolated RNA underwent reverse transcription, so expressed TCRB transcripts were sequenced. The repertoire was sequenced with immunoSEQ multiplex PCR; TCRdb's copy has only in-frame clones and lacks some. Here the sample spans tens of thousands of clones, roughly 40% being singletons. The sequenced sample consisted of Tregs from blood. These receptors were taken from a man aged 25 to 40 with type 1 diabetes.

The chain joins TRBV28 to TRBJ2-1, with 13 bases fitting TRBD2. This CDR3 has 16 amino acids. Trimming cost V 5 bases and J 7 bases; bases outside gene matches: 8. Looked up from germline, CDR1 is MDHEN and CDR2 is SYDVKM. The chain's CDR3 is CASSRRTSGRLNEQFF. For the CDR3, the DNA is TGTGCCAGCAGTCGGAGGACTAGCGGGAGATTGAATGAGCAGTTCTTC.

The chain employs TRBV5-1 and TRBJ1-5; D uncertain. With 0 bases removed from V and 5 bases from J, the gap between germline ends came to 6 bases. Per germline, CDR1 SGHRS and CDR2 YFSETQ. The length of the CDR3 is 13 residues. CDR3 region: CASSLAPDQPQHF. As DNA, the CDR3 is TGCGCCAGCAGCTTGGCCCCCGATCAGCCCCAGCATTTT. The whole variable domain, filled in from reference TRBV5-1 and TRBJ1-5, reads KAGVTQTPRYLIKTRGQQVTLSCSPISGHRSVSWYQQTPGQGLQFLFEYFSETQRNKGNFPGRFSGRQFSNSRSEMNVSTLELGDSALYLCASSLAPDQPQHFGDGTRLSIL.

The V gene is TRBV7-2, the J gene TRBJ2-3, with D unresolved. Germline V CDR1 and CDR2: SGHTA, FQGNSA. This CDR3 comprises 13 residues. The V end lost 4 bases, the J end lost 4 bases, and 9 bases lay between the germline ends. Written as DNA, the CDR3 is TGTGCCAGCAGCTCCTCGCGCGCAGATACGCAGTATTTT. This sequence encodes CASSSSRADTQYF.

This clone appeared a single time. CDR3 in DNA: TGTGCCAGCAGCCCCGACAGGGGCGATGAGCAGTTCTTC. Residues: CASSPDRGDEQFF. V usage is TRBV7-2 and J usage is TRBJ2-1; 8 nucleotides align to TRBD1. CDR1 is SGHTA, CDR2 FQGNSA, per germline. J lost 8 bases, V lost 5 bases, and 5 bases had no gene match. This CDR3 comprises 13 residues.

Only a few counts were recorded for this clone. The rearrangement uses TRBV7-9 and TRBJ2-6; 7 bases fit TRBD1. The CDR3 covers 15 residues. Germline values: CDR1 SEHNR, CDR2 FQNEAQ (reference sequence). V shed 5 bases and J 2 bases; nucleotides not matched to a gene: 3. In DNA, the CDR3 is TGTGCCAGCAGCAGCCAGGGGGCTGGGGCCAACGTCCTGACTTTC. Translation gives CASSSQGAGANVLTF.

This clone was counted a few times. The CDR3: CASSQGSSGDNEQFF. The CDR3 DNA sequence: TGTGCCAGCAGCCAAGGATCTAGCGGGGACAATGAGCAGTTCTTC. J is TRBJ2-1 and V is TRBV4-2; 9 bases are shared with TRBD2. Germline V lookup: CDR1 LGHNA, CDR2 YNFKEQ. The ends lost 1 base at V and 5 bases at J; junction bases unmatched: 3. The CDR3 runs 15 residues.

This clone was seen a handful of times. This chain uses TRBV4-3 with TRBJ2-5, with a tentative D call TRBD2 (5 bases). Trimming cost V 0 bases and J 1 base, with 12 bases left between them. The CDR3 runs to 16 residues. In germline, CDR1 is LGHNA, CDR2 YSLEER. The CDR3 loop is CASSQDSSRGQETQYF. The CDR3 DNA follows: TGCGCCAGCAGCCAAGATTCCAGTCGGGGCCAAGAGACCCAGTACTTC.

The chain recombines TRBV4-2 with TRBJ2-1, with TRBD2 matching 10 bases. This CDR3 is 18 amino acids long. V lost 4 bases, J lost 0 bases, and 9 bases stayed unmatched. CDR1 and CDR2 from the germline V gene are LGHNA and YNFKEQ. In nucleotides, the CDR3 is TGTGCCAGCAGCCTCCAGGAGACTAGCGGGTACTCCTACAATGAGCAGTTCTTC. Translating gives CASSLQETSGYSYNEQFF.

The J gene is TRBJ2-7, the V gene TRBV29-1, with TRBD1 matching over 8 bases. Per germline, CDR1 SQVTM and CDR2 ANQGSEA. After removal of 6 bases from V and 1 base from J, the junction contained 8 bases not matched to a gene. The CDR3 totals 14 residues. CDR3 DNA sequence: TGCAGCGTAGCCGGACAGGGCCGTTCCTACGAGCAGTACTTC. Translation: CSVAGQGRSYEQYF.

The genes are TRBV5-4 and TRBJ2-5, with a tentative D call TRBD1 (6 bases). This CDR3 has 14 amino acids. The germline gives CDR1 SGHNT, CDR2 YYREEE (reference sequence). Trimming removed 0 bases at V and 5 bases at J, with 11 bases between. In DNA form, the CDR3 reads TGTGCCAGCAGCTTGGAGGCAGGGGATGAGACCCAGTACTTC. The encoded protein is CASSLEAGDETQYF.

This clone has more than one count but fewer than ten. The chain employs TRBV19 and TRBJ2-4; TRBD2 matches at 10 bases. The junction had 6 bases not matched to a gene; V was cut back by 5 bases and J by 2 bases. The CDR3 contains 16 residues. Germline CDR1 is LNHDA and CDR2 is SQIVND (reference sequence). CDR3 region: CASSVPAGGPKNIQYF. DNA of the CDR3: TGTGCCAGTAGTGTCCCAGCGGGAGGGCCCAAAAACATTCAGTACTTC.

This clone has just a few counts. The chain is built from TRBV4-3 and TRBJ2-2; no clear D. Germline V gene lookup returns CDR1 LGHNA and CDR2 YSLEER. Trimming stripped 0 bases from V and 0 bases from J, with 11 bases between. The CDR3 consists of 17 residues. CDR3 bases: TGCGCCAGCAGCCAAGATGAGGCGTACGCGAACACCGGGGAGCTGTTTTTT. This sequence encodes CASSQDEAYANTGELFF.

This chain links TRBV5-1 with TRBJ2-2; 7 bases fit TRBD2. This CDR3 comprises 14 residues. V lost 5 bases and J lost 5; bases outside the gene matches: 6. Germline V gene sequence: CDR1 SGHRS, CDR2 YFSETQ. The CDR3 sequence: CASSDLSGTGELFF. The CDR3 bases are TGCGCCAGCAGTGACCTTAGCGGGACCGGGGAGCTGTTTTTT.

This clone was seen a handful of times. The chain carries TRBV5-1 and TRBJ2-1; TRBD1 is a possible D gene (6 bases). V dropped 3 bases and J dropped 3 bases, with 10 bases sitting between them. The germline V gene encodes CDR1 SGHRS and CDR2 YFSETQ. The CDR3 loop spans 14 amino acids. CDR3 protein: CASSSGTYYNEQFF. CDR3 DNA sequence: TGCGCCAGCAGCTCCGGGACATACTACAATGAGCAGTTCTTC.

This clone was counted only a few times. The rearrangement joins TRBV27 to TRBJ2-7, with D perhaps matching TRBD1 (6 bases). V lost 5 bases, J lost 2 bases, and 10 bases lay in between. Looked up from germline, CDR1 is MNHEY and CDR2 is SMNVEV (reference sequence). The CDR3 has 13 amino acids. CDR3 coding DNA: TGTGCCAGCAGTCCGGACAGAGCCTACGAGCAGTACTTC. As protein: CASSPDRAYEQYF.